This T cell receptor (beta chain) was captured in a study of T cells in localized non-small cell lung cancer. Regarding the study as a whole: Prolonged overall survival went with higher T cell density in the blood. Sequence data derive from only one tumor region, so heterogeneity remains possible. A median approximately 53 of the top 100 tumor clones appeared in adjacent lung. Compared with tumor, uninvolved adjacent lung displayed greater T cell clonality, ranking highest overall.

This clone turned up a few times. The antigen remains unidentified. The protocol was immunoSEQ multiplex PCR, while the TCRdb copy is restricted to in-frame clones and leaves out a portion. The repertoire holds 2,500 to 3,000 clones, with roughly a fifth as singletons. The germline V gene has CDR1 LGHNT and CDR2 FRNRAP. The CDR3 is 14 residues long. The specimen comprised lung tumor tissue, sampled before any cancer treatment. The origin of this receptor is a male donor at least 60 years old with stage II squamous cell lung carcinoma. The chain employs TRBV12-5 and TRBJ1-1; D not resolved. In DNA, the CDR3 is TGTGCCAGCATGCGGGCGAATTGGGTCACTGAAGCTTTCTTT. Translation gives CASMRANWVTEAFF.